Listed below are T cell receptor beta chains from one sample, sequenced in a study of blood T cell repertoires in COVID-19. Data came from immunoSEQ multiplex PCR; TCRdb stores just in-frame clones and leaves some out. The sample carries 95,000 to 150,000 clones, approximately 88% recorded once. The sequenced sample consisted of peripheral blood. These receptors originate from a man aged 50 to 59 with acute or convalescent COVID-19. The CDR3 runs from the conserved cysteine through the conserved F or W. The order of the fields is J gene, V gene, CDR3 protein.

j_gene: TRBJ2-3; v_gene: TRBV7-9; CDR3aa: CASRRQGTTDTQYF
j_gene: TRBJ1-1; v_gene: TRBV18; CDR3aa: CASSPRDRGNTEAFF
j_gene: TRBJ1-2; v_gene: TRBV6-5; CDR3aa: CASSPDRGRRGYTF
j_gene: TRBJ1-5; v_gene: TRBV7-8; CDR3aa: CASRPGLPEGSNQPQHF
j_gene: TRBJ2-7; v_gene: TRBV9; CDR3aa: CASSVAGQSYEQYF
j_gene: TRBJ1-5; v_gene: TRBV6-1; CDR3aa: CASSGGGHFGNQPQHF
j_gene: TRBJ1-1; v_gene: TRBV6-2/TRBV6-3; CDR3aa: CASSWAGGNTEAFF
j_gene: TRBJ2-5; v_gene: TRBV15; CDR3aa: CATSRDGPGGGETQYF
j_gene: TRBJ2-1; v_gene: TRBV3-1/TRBV3-2; CDR3aa: CASSQDKAASGRNYNEQFF
j_gene: TRBJ1-2; v_gene: TRBV21-1; CDR3aa: CASSLETTRRDNYGYTF
j_gene: TRBJ2-1; v_gene: TRBV5-1; CDR3aa: CASSFLTGNDEQFF
j_gene: TRBJ2-3; v_gene: TRBV7-6; CDR3aa: CASSLRITSSDTQYF
j_gene: TRBJ2-1; v_gene: TRBV3-1/TRBV3-2; CDR3aa: CASSLAGGPLSYNEQFF
j_gene: TRBJ2-3; v_gene: TRBV15; CDR3aa: CATSRDPGVAGSTDTQYF
j_gene: TRBJ1-2; v_gene: TRBV2; CDR3aa: CASSWDRDSGYTF
j_gene: TRBJ2-3; v_gene: TRBV6-2/TRBV6-3; CDR3aa: CASSWSGEGTDTQYF
j_gene: TRBJ2-7; v_gene: TRBV4-1; CDR3aa: CASSQDAGLAGVLYEQYF
j_gene: TRBJ2-3; v_gene: TRBV6-2/TRBV6-3; CDR3aa: CASSGTGVSTDTQYF
j_gene: TRBJ2-7; v_gene: TRBV28; CDR3aa: CASSSPGRSSYEQYF
j_gene: TRBJ1-5; v_gene: TRBV19; CDR3aa: CASSIDPGSNQPQHF
j_gene: TRBJ1-2; v_gene: TRBV5-1; CDR3aa: CASSPGGSNYGYTF
j_gene: TRBJ1-4; v_gene: TRBV6-5; CDR3aa: CASSYYRSREKLFF
j_gene: TRBJ1-2; v_gene: TRBV2; CDR3aa: CASSEASYGYTF
j_gene: TRBJ2-7; v_gene: TRBV30; CDR3aa: CAWRQSGEQYF
j_gene: TRBJ2-1; v_gene: TRBV7-9; CDR3aa: CASSATRVASYNEQFF
j_gene: TRBJ2-1; v_gene: TRBV24-1; CDR3aa: CAAGGPNYNEQFF
j_gene: TRBJ1-1; v_gene: TRBV2; CDR3aa: CASRETGGMNTEAFF
j_gene: TRBJ2-7; v_gene: TRBV28; CDR3aa: CASSLSEWGGSGQYF
j_gene: TRBJ2-3; v_gene: TRBV28; CDR3aa: CASRGTVLAVRADTQYF
j_gene: TRBJ2-3; v_gene: TRBV7-6; CDR3aa: CASSFQTSGRDTQYF
j_gene: TRBJ1-2; v_gene: TRBV4-3; CDR3aa: CASSQDRGAGAFYGYTF
j_gene: TRBJ2-3; v_gene: TRBV20-1; CDR3aa: CSASSSTDTQYF
j_gene: TRBJ1-2; v_gene: TRBV19; CDR3aa: CASSPTGLHPDGYGYTF
j_gene: TRBJ1-2; v_gene: TRBV30; CDR3aa: CAWSQGRGYGYTF
j_gene: TRBJ2-7; v_gene: TRBV4-1; CDR3aa: CASSPLAGGRGQYF
j_gene: TRBJ2-3; v_gene: TRBV29-1; CDR3aa: CSVEISGTQYF
j_gene: TRBJ1-1; v_gene: TRBV11-2; CDR3aa: CASSLDTDSEAFF
j_gene: TRBJ2-7; v_gene: TRBV5-4; CDR3aa: CASSSKRERATAGDWEQYF
j_gene: TRBJ2-1; v_gene: TRBV6-5; CDR3aa: CASQGSPGGEQFF
j_gene: TRBJ2-3; v_gene: TRBV11-2; CDR3aa: CASSSVTLRTQYF
j_gene: TRBJ1-3; v_gene: TRBV3-1/TRBV3-2; CDR3aa: CASSQGLPSSGNTIYF
j_gene: TRBJ2-5; v_gene: TRBV19; CDR3aa: CASRRTGETQYF
j_gene: TRBJ2-1; v_gene: TRBV24-1; CDR3aa: CATSDPRGQGDMNEQFF
j_gene: TRBJ1-1; v_gene: TRBV5-1; CDR3aa: CASSFRSGVSNTEAFF
j_gene: TRBJ1-1; v_gene: TRBV28; CDR3aa: CASSFEEGRRAFF
j_gene: TRBJ1-1; v_gene: TRBV6-5; CDR3aa: CASRTGPLGTEAFF
j_gene: TRBJ1-1; v_gene: TRBV19; CDR3aa: CASSATGIRNTEAFF
j_gene: TRBJ1-1; v_gene: TRBV30; CDR3aa: CAWSVEEMNTEAFF
j_gene: TRBJ1-1; v_gene: TRBV2; CDR3aa: CASTGRTEAFF
j_gene: TRBJ2-7; v_gene: TRBV7-8; CDR3aa: CASSISGTGYVAETYEQYF
j_gene: TRBJ1-5; v_gene: TRBV30; CDR3aa: CAWSGTGRNQPQHF
j_gene: TRBJ1-1; v_gene: TRBV5-1; CDR3aa: CASSRWTGVGTEAFF
j_gene: TRBJ2-7; v_gene: TRBV7-2; CDR3aa: CASSLSGSYEQYF
j_gene: TRBJ2-1; v_gene: TRBV25-1; CDR3aa: CASSGDSSEQFF
j_gene: TRBJ1-4; v_gene: TRBV3-1/TRBV3-2; CDR3aa: CASSSTGGDGKLFF
j_gene: TRBJ1-2; v_gene: TRBV5-1; CDR3aa: CASSLADRASIYGYTF
j_gene: TRBJ2-5; v_gene: TRBV7-2; CDR3aa: CASSVGTTSPQYF